These 27 T cell receptor beta chains came from one sample sequenced in a study of blood T cells in healthy people across ages. Next came a second PCR, run for about 7 to 12 cycles, which used a sample-barcoded 5' primer along with a J-beta primer mix. TCRdb passed the 5' RACE reads through MiXCR, listing each CDR3 protein once. The sample lists 600,000 to 850,000 distinct CDR3 sequences, around 46% occurring once. The sample taken for sequencing was blood. Receptors were obtained from a woman aged 55-69 years in good health.

The V call is TRBV7-8, the J call TRBJ2-1; D is perhaps TRBD1 (6 bases). The CDR3 contains 13 residues. The V and J ends lost 5 bases and 8 bases respectively, with 13 bases between them. Germline V gene sequence: CDR1 SGHVS, CDR2 FQNEAQ. The CDR3 protein is CASSPRGFDEQFF. The CDR3 DNA sequence: TGTGCCAGCAGCCCTAGGGGGTTCGATGAGCAGTTCTTC.

This rearrangement joins TRBV7-9 to TRBJ1-1; D is unclear. The CDR3 length is 11 residues. CDR1 and CDR2 (germline): SEHNR, FQNEAQ (reference sequence). V lost 1 base, J lost 11 bases, and 8 bases lay in between. CDR3 sequence: CASSLEGPAFF. CDR3 nucleotides: TGTGCCAGCAGCTTAGAAGGTCCGGCTTTCTTT.

J is TRBJ2-1 and V is TRBV18; D is undetermined. Germline V lookup: CDR1 KGHSH, CDR2 LQKENI. The CDR3 covers 17 residues. V lost 3 bases to trimming and J lost 6 bases, with 21 bases between them. The CDR3 protein is CASSPAPGPQGGNEQFF. CDR3 nucleotides: TGTGCCAGCTCACCCGCCCCGGGTCCACAAGGCGGCAATGAGCAGTTCTTC.

The V and J genes are TRBV5-1 and TRBJ2-1; D uncertain. Trimming took 0 bases from V and 5 from J, leaving 15 bases between them. CDR3 size: 16 residues. Germline V gives CDR1 SGHRS, CDR2 YFSETQ. The CDR3 loop reads CASSLEERASNNEQFF. The DNA for the CDR3 is TGCGCCAGCAGCTTGGAGGAGCGTGCTTCGAACAATGAGCAGTTCTTC.

As concerns this clonotype: One junction end does not reproduce the germline sequence, and a read error may be involved. This chain links TRBV5-1 with TRBJ2-7, with 8 bases aligning to TRBD2. Germline V gives CDR1 SGHRS, CDR2 YFSETQ. The CDR3 is 15 residues long. The CDR3 reads CASSPSGGETYGQYF. The DNA of the CDR3 is TGCGCCAGCAGCCCCAGCGGGGGAGAAACCTACGGGCAGTACTTC. The whole variable domain, filled in from reference TRBV5-1 and TRBJ2-7, reads KAGVTQTPRYLIKTRGQQVTLSCSPISGHRSVSWYQQTPGQGLQFLFEYFSETQRNKGNFPGRFSGRQFSNSRSEMNVSTLELGDSALYLCASSPSGGETYGQYFGPGTRLTVT.

In this sample, this clonotype turned up once. The junction and the germline gene differ at one end; a read error may be behind it. J is TRBJ2-7 and V is TRBV10-3, with unresolved D. Germline lookup yields CDR1 ENHRY and CDR2 SYGVKD. The CDR3 consists of 10 residues. The CDR3 sequence is CATITYERYF. CDR3 in DNA: TGTGCCACAATTACCTACGAGCGGTACTTC.

The chain recombines TRBV5-1 with TRBJ2-7; 8 nucleotides match TRBD2. Trimming at V came to 2 bases and at J to 2 bases, leaving 3 bases not matched to a gene. This CDR3 has 14 residues. The germline gives CDR1 SGHRS, CDR2 YFSETQ. The CDR3 protein is CASSFGSGTYEQYF. The CDR3 DNA follows: TGCGCCAGCAGCTTCGGTAGCGGGACCTACGAGCAGTACTTC.

With regard to this clonotype: A read error is possible here, since a much larger clone lies one base away. This rearrangement joins TRBV6-5 to TRBJ2-3; 9 nucleotides agree with TRBD1. Germline CDR1 reads MNHEY; CDR2 reads SVGAGI. This CDR3 is 16 amino acids long. The CDR3 region is CTSSSLTGGSVDTQYF. CDR3 in DNA: TGTACCAGCAGTTCTTTGACAGGGGGTAGTGTAGATACGCAGTATTTT.

The chain is built from TRBV5-1 and TRBJ2-7; 7 bases map to TRBD2. V gave up 3 bases and J gave up 3 bases; unmatched junction bases: 3. The CDR3 is 13 amino acids. Germline V gene data show CDR1 as SGHRS and CDR2 as YFSETQ. CDR3 region: CASSCGTNYEQYF. CDR3 coding DNA: TGCGCCAGCAGCTGCGGGACTAACTACGAGCAGTACTTC.

A note on this clonotype: A much larger clone differs from this one at a single base, so this may be a read error. The V gene is TRBV29-1, the J gene TRBJ2-5; D unclear. CDR1 is SQVTM and CDR2 is ANQGSEA in the germline V gene. The CDR3 length is 12 residues. CDR3 coding DNA: TGCGGCGTTGAAGGTCGACAAGAGACCCAGTACTTC. Encoded protein: CGVEGRQETQYF.

CDR3 DNA: TGTGCCAGCAGCTTAGGCGGGGGACTAGCGGATTACAATGAGCAGTTCTTC. Translated, it gives CASSLGGGLADYNEQFF. The genes are TRBV7-2 and TRBJ2-1; 11 bases line up with TRBD2. V lost 1 base, J lost 4 bases, and 6 bases stayed unmatched. The CDR3 is 17 residues long. Germline loops: CDR1 SGHTA, CDR2 FQGNSA.

This sequence joins TRBV3-1 and TRBJ1-1; D remains unclear. The germline gives CDR1 LGHDT, CDR2 YNNKEL (reference sequence). The ends were cut back, 0 bases at V and 7 bases at J, with 15 bases in the middle. The CDR3 is 15 amino acids. The CDR3, as DNA: TGTGCCAGCAGCCAAGAAGGCGTAGCGCTTATTGAAGCTTTCTTT. Amino acid sequence: CASSQEGVALIEAFF.

This clonotype came up many times. The chain carries TRBV7-2 and TRBJ2-1; perhaps TRBD2 as D (6 bases). CDR1 is SGHTA, CDR2 FQGNSA, per germline. CDR3 size: 14 residues. V shed 3 bases and J shed 7 bases, with 13 bases lying between them. CDR3 sequence (DNA): TGTGCCAGCAGCTTTTTGAGGGAGGCGAATGAGCAGTTCTTC. Translated: CASSFLREANEQFF.

This clonotype was counted ten times or more. The chain recombines TRBV4-3 with TRBJ2-3; D call uncertain. The germline gives CDR1 LGHNA, CDR2 YSLEER. The CDR3 length is 14 residues. V lost 0 bases to trimming and J lost 6 bases, with 10 bases between them. DNA of the CDR3: TGCGCCAGCAGCCAAGATCCTACTCGGGATACGCAGTATTTT. Its translation: CASSQDPTRDTQYF.

The chain couples TRBV12-3 or TRBV12-4 to TRBJ1-5, with D uncertain. V was pared by 3 bases and J by 0 bases, with 9 bases between. The length of the CDR3 is 15 residues. CDR3 in amino acids: CASSFRSDSNQPQHF. The CDR3 DNA sequence: TGTGCCAGCAGTTTCAGGTCCGATAGCAATCAGCCCCAGCATTTT.

The rearrangement joins TRBV10-2 to TRBJ1-4; the D gene is possibly TRBD1 (5 bases). Trimming took 3 bases from V and 3 from J, leaving 14 bases between them. CDR1 and CDR2 (germline): WSHSY, SAAADI. The CDR3 spans 16 residues. The CDR3 is CASSDPGRGSNEKLFF. The DNA for the CDR3 is TGCGCCAGCAGTGATCCAGGGCGTGGTTCTAATGAAAAACTGTTTTTT.

The genes are TRBV9 and TRBJ2-5, with 13 positions matching TRBD2. The CDR3 extends over 18 amino acids. CDR1 SGDLS and CDR2 YYNGEE come from the germline V gene. The trim removed 0 bases at V and 0 bases at J, leaving 5 bases unmatched. CDR3 DNA: TGTGCCAGCAGCGTAGGGACTAGCGGGGGCCTGTACCAAGAGACCCAGTACTTC. This translates into CASSVGTSGGLYQETQYF.

This clonotype was picked up a small number of times. This chain joins TRBV4-2 and TRBJ2-4; D gene ambiguous. V lost 0 bases to trimming and J lost 0 bases, with 12 bases between them. The germline V gene has CDR1 LGHNA and CDR2 YNFKEQ. This CDR3 has 17 amino acids. DNA for the CDR3: TGTGCCAGCAGCCAAGATCTAGGGCCTCTAGCCAAAAACATTCAGTACTTC. This encodes CASSQDLGPLAKNIQYF.

This clonotype turned up a few times. V and J are TRBV6-2 or TRBV6-3 and TRBJ2-1; the match to TRBD1 covers 9 bases. The V segment lost 4 bases and the J segment 4 bases; nucleotides outside the gene matches: 5. Germline loops: CDR1 MNHEY, CDR2 SVGEGT. This CDR3 is 15 amino acids long. CDR3: CASSLGDREYNEQFF. For the CDR3, the DNA is TGTGCCAGCAGTTTAGGGGACAGGGAATACAATGAGCAGTTCTTC.

J is TRBJ1-6 and V is TRBV3-1; D gene unclear. CDR3 length equals 14 residues. V gave up 1 base and J gave up 7 bases, with 8 bases separating them. Germline lookup yields CDR1 LGHDT and CDR2 YNNKEL (reference sequence). In DNA form, the CDR3 reads TGTGCCAGCAGCCAAGGTGTCCTGAATTCACCCCTCCACTTT. Its protein is CASSQGVLNSPLHF.

The rearrangement links TRBV12-3 or TRBV12-4 to TRBJ1-2, with 10 nucleotides matching TRBD1. The junction had 3 bases not matched to a gene; V was cut back by 6 bases and J by 2 bases. The CDR3 is 14 residues long. CDR3 protein: CASRGQGRNYGYTF. CDR3 bases: TGTGCCAGCAGGGGACAGGGGCGCAACTATGGCTACACCTTC.

The V gene is TRBV9, the J gene TRBJ2-1, with D unresolved. This CDR3 comprises 15 residues. The germline V and J ends were trimmed by 0 bases and 8 bases, with 15 bases remaining between them. Germline V gene lookup returns CDR1 SGDLS and CDR2 YYNGEE. For the CDR3, the DNA is TGTGCCAGCAGCGTAGATCCAGAAAGGTACGATGAGCAGTTCTTC. Translation gives CASSVDPERYDEQFF.

This clonotype showed up just a few times. This chain uses TRBV24-1 with TRBJ2-7; the match to TRBD1 covers 7 bases. Germline V CDR1 and CDR2: KGHDR, SFDVKD. The CDR3 totals 15 residues. V lost 3 bases, J lost 5 bases, and 9 bases stayed unmatched. The CDR3 loop reads CATSDISDRDNEQYF. CDR3 nucleotides: TGTGCCACCAGTGATATAAGTGACAGGGATAACGAGCAGTACTTC.

The chain has TRBV20-1 and TRBJ1-1; D is ambiguous. This CDR3 is built from 13 residues. V was clipped by 4 bases and J by 5 bases, with 14 bases between them. CDR1 and CDR2 from the germline V gene are DFQATT and SNEGSKA (reference sequence). The CDR3 loop reads CSATNTPGTEAFF. CDR3 coding DNA: TGCAGTGCTACAAATACGCCCGGGACTGAAGCTTTCTTT.

This clonotype was picked up a small number of times. This chain uses TRBV2 with TRBJ2-4; 12 bases are a match to TRBD1. CDR3 length: 13 amino acids. After removal of 8 bases from V and 9 bases from J, the junction contained 5 bases not matched to a gene. Germline lookup yields CDR1 SNHLY and CDR2 FYNNEI. The CDR3 nucleotides read TGTGCCAGCGGGACAGGGGGCTTAGGCATTCAGTACTTC. This gives the protein CASGTGGLGIQYF. Supplemented by reference TRBV2 and TRBJ2-4, the full variable domain reads EPEVTQTPSHQVTQMGQEVILRCVPISNHLYFYWYRQILGQKVEFLVSFYNNEISEKSEIFDDQFSVERPDGSNFTLKIRSTKLEDSAMYFCASGTGGLGIQYFGAGTRLSVL.

CDR3 DNA sequence: TGTGCCACCAGTGACAATCAGGGGGCGTTGGGCAATGAGCAGTACTTC. Protein product: CATSDNQGALGNEQYF. This chain connects TRBV24-1 to TRBJ2-5, with 8 bases lining up with TRBD1. The CDR3 is made up of 16 amino acids. Trimming removed 4 bases from V and 11 bases from J; junction bases left unmatched: 17. CDR1 KGHDR and CDR2 SFDVKD come from the germline V gene.

This clonotype was detected once. The chain recombines TRBV25-1 with TRBJ1-4; maybe TRBD1 (5 bases). Germline CDR1 is MGHDK and CDR2 is SYGVNS. V dropped 0 bases and J dropped 2 bases, with 10 bases sitting between them. This CDR3 is built from 16 residues. In DNA, the CDR3 is TGTGCCAGCAGTGAATATCGCGGGGGGACTAATGAAAAACTGTTTTTT. Its protein is CASSEYRGGTNEKLFF.